This T cell receptor (beta chain) was sequenced in a study of T cell responses to AZD1222 COVID-19 vaccine. The study's findings and limits: Unmutated regions of variants are reportedly targeted by nearly half of spike-specific TCRs.

A remark on this clone: The target antigen is unknown.

Libraries were prepared by immunoSEQ multiplex PCR; TCRdb keeps only in-frame clonotypes and omits some of them. The sample records roughly 100,000 clones, about four fifths being singletons. Trimming cost V 5 bases and J 7 bases, with 12 bases left between them. The CDR3 has 12 residues. Germline CDR1 SGHKS, CDR2 YYEKEE (reference sequence). Sample: peripheral blood, taken on day 0 of AZD1222 vaccination. The TCR was taken from an adult in good health. The J gene is TRBJ1-1, the V gene TRBV5-5; D perhaps matches TRBD1 (6 bases). The CDR3 bases are TGTGCCAGCAGACAGGGTCTAGGTGAAGCTTTCTTT. Amino acid sequence: CASRQGLGEAFF.